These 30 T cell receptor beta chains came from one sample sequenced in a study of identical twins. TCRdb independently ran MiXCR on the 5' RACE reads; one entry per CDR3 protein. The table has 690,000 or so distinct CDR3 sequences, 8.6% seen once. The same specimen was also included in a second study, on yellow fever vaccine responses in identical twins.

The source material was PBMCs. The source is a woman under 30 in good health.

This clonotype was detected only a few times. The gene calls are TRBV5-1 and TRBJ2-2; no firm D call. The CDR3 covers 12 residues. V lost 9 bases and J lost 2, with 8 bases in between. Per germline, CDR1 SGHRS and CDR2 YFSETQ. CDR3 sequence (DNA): TGCGCCACCAGACTTAACACCGGGGAGCTGTTTTTT. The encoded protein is CATRLNTGELFF.

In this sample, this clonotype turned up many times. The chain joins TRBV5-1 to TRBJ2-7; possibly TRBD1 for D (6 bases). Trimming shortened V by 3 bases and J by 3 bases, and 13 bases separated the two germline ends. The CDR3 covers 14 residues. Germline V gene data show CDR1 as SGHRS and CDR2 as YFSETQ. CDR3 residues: CASSWKDSSYEQYF. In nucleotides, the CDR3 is TGCGCCAGCAGCTGGAAGGACAGTAGCTACGAGCAGTACTTC.

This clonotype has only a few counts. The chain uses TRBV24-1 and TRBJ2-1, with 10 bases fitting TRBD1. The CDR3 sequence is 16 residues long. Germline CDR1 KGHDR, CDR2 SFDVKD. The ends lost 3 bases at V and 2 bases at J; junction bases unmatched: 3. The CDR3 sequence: CATSDPGTGAYNEQFF. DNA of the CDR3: TGTGCCACCAGTGATCCGGGGACAGGGGCCTACAATGAGCAGTTCTTC.

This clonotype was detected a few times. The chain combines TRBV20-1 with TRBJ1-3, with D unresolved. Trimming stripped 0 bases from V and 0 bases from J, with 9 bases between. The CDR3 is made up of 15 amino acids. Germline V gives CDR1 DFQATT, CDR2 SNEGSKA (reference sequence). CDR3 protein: CSARDRQSSGNTIYF. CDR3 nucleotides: TGCAGTGCTAGAGATCGGCAAAGCTCTGGAAACACCATATATTTT.

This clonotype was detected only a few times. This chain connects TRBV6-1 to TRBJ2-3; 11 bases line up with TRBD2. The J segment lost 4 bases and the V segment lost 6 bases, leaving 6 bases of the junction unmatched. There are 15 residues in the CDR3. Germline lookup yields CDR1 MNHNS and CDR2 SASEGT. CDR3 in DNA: TGTGCCAGCAGCCTGGGACTAGCGGTCCCAGATACGCAGTATTTT. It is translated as CASSLGLAVPDTQYF.

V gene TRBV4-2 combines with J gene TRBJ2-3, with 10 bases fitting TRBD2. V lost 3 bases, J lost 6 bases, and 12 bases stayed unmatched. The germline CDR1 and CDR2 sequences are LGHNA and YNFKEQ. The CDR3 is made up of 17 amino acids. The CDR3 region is CASSHIERGGTLDTQYF. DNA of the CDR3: TGTGCCAGCAGCCACATCGAGCGGGGGGGAACTCTGGATACGCAGTATTTT.

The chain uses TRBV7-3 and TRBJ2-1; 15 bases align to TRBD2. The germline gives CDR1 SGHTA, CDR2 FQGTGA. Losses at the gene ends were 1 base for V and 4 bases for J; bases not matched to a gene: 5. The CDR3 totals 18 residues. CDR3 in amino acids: CASSLIGLAGGPYNEQFF. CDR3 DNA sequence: TGTGCCAGCAGCTTAATCGGACTAGCGGGGGGGCCTTACAATGAGCAGTTCTTC.

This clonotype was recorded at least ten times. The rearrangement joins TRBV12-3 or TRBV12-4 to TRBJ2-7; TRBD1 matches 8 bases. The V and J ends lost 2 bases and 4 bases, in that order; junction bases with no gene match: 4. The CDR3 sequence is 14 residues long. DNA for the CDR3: TGTGCCAGCAGTTTACAGGGGGCCACTTACGAGCAGTACTTC. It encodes CASSLQGATYEQYF.

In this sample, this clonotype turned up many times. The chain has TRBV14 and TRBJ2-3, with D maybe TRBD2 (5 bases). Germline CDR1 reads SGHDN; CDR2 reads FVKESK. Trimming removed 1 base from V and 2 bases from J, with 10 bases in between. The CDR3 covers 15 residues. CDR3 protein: CASSQGLTNTDTQYF. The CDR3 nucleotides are TGTGCCAGCAGCCAAGGTTTGACTAACACAGATACGCAGTATTTT. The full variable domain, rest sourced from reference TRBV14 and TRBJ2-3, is EAGVTQFPSHSVIEKGQTVTLRCDPISGHDNLYWYRRVMGKEIKFLLHFVKESKQDESGMPNNRFLAERTGGTYSTLKVQPAELEDSGVYFCASSQGLTNTDTQYFGPGTRLTVL.

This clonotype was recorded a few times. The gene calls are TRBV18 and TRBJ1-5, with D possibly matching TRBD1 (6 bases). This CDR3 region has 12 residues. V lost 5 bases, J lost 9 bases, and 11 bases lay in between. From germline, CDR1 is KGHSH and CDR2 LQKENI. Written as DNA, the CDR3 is TGTGCCAGCTCAGGGGGCATTTGGCCCCAGCATTTT. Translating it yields CASSGGIWPQHF.

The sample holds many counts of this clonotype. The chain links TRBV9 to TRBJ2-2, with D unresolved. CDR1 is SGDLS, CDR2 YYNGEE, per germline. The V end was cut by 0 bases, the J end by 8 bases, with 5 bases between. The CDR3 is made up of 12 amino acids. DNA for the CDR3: TGTGCCAGCAGCGTAGGTGTGGGGGAGCTGTTTTTT. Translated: CASSVGVGELFF. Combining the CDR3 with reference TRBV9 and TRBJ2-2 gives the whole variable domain DSGVTQTPKHLITATGQRVTLRCSPRSGDLSVYWYQQSLDQGLQFLIQYYNGEERAKGNILERFSAQQFPDLHSELNLSSLELGDSALYFCASSVGVGELFFGEGSRLTVL.

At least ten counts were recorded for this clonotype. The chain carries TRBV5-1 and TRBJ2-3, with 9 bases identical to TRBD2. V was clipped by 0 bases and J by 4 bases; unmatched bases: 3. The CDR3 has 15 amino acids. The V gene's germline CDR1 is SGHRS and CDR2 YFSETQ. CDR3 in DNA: TGCGCCAGCAGCTTGGATAGCGGGAGCTCAGATACGCAGTATTTT. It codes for CASSLDSGSSDTQYF.

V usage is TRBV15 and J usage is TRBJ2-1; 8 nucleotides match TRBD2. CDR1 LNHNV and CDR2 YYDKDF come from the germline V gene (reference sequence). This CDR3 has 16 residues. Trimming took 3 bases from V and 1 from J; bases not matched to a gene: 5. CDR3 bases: TGTGCCACCAGCAGTGATACTAGCGGATCCTACAATGAGCAGTTCTTC. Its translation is CATSSDTSGSYNEQFF.

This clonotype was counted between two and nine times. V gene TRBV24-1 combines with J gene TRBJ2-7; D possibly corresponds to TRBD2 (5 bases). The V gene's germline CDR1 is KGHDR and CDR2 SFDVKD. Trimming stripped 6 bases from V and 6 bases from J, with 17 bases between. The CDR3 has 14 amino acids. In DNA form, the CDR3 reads TGTGCCACCAGTCGAAACGGGGTTGCATCCGAGCAGTACTTC. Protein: CATSRNGVASEQYF.

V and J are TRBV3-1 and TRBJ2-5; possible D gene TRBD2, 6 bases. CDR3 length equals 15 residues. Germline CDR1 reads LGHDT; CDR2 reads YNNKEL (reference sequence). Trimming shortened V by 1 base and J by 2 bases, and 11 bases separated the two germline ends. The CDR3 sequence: CASSQALAPQETQYF. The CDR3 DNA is TGTGCCAGCAGCCAAGCTCTAGCGCCACAAGAGACCCAGTACTTC.

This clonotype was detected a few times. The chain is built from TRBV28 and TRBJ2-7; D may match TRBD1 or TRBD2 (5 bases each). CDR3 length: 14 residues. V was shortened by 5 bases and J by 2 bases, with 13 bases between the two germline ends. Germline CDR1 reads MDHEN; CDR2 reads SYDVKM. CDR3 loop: CASSGAGRPYEQYF. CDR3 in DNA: TGTGCCAGCAGTGGAGCAGGGAGACCCTACGAGCAGTACTTC.

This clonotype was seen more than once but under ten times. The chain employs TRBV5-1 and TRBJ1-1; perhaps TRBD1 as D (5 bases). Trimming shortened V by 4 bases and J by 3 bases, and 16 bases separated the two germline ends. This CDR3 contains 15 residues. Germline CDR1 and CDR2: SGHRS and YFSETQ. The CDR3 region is CASSPGGAGYTEAFF. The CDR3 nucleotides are TGCGCCAGCAGCCCCGGCGGGGCAGGGTACACTGAAGCTTTCTTT.

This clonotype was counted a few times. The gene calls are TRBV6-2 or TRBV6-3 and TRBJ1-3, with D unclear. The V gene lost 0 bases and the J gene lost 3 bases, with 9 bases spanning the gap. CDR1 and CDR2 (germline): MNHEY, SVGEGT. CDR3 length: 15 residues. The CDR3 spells CASSYSRGDGNTIYF. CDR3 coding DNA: TGTGCCAGCAGTTACTCGAGAGGAGATGGAAACACCATATATTTT.

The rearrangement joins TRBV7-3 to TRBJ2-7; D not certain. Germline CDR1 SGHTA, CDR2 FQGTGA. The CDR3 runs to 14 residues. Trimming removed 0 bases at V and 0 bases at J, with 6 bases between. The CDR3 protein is CASSLTFGSYEQYF. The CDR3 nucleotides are TGTGCCAGCAGCTTAACTTTTGGCTCCTACGAGCAGTACTTC.

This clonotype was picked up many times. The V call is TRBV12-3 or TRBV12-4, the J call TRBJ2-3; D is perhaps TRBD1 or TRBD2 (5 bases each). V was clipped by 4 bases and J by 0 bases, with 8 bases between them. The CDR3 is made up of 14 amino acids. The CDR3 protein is CASSWGSSTDTQYF. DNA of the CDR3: TGTGCCAGCAGTTGGGGGTCTAGCACAGATACGCAGTATTTT.

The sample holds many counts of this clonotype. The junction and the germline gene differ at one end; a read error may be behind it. The CDR3 sequence: CASGEGTGVSPLHF. DNA of the CDR3: TGTGCCAGCGGTGAAGGGACAGGGGTTTCACCCCTCCACTTT. The V and J genes are TRBV6-1 and TRBJ1-6; 10 bases line up with TRBD1. The CDR3 runs 14 residues. CDR1 and CDR2 from the germline V gene are MNHNS and SASEGT.

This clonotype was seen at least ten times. This CDR3 is CASSPLGRRNTEAFF. The CDR3 DNA reads as TGCGCCAGCAGCCCCCTGGGCAGGCGGAACACTGAAGCTTTCTTT. The V call is TRBV23-1, the J call TRBJ1-1; D ambiguous. TRBV23-1 has ORF status, its function being uncertain. The CDR3 has 15 residues. V lost 6 bases to trimming and J lost 1 base, with 15 bases between them.

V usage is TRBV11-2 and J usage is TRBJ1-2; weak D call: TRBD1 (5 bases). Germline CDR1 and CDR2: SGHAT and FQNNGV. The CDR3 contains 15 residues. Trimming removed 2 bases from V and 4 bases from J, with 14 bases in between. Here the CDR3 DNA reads TGTGCCAGCAGCTTAATCCCCGACAGCTTCTATGGCTACACCTTC. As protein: CASSLIPDSFYGYTF.

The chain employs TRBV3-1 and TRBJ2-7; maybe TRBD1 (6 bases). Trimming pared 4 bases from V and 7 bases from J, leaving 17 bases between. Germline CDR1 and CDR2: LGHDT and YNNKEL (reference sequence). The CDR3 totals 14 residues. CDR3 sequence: CASSPAVGAREQYF. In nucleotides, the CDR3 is TGTGCCAGCAGCCCAGCGGTGGGGGCTCGGGAGCAGTACTTC.

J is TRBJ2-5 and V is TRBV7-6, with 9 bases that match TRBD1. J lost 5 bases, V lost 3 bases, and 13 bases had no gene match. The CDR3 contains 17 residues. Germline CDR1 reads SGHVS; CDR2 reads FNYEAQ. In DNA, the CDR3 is TGTGCCAGCAGCTTCCCCATGGGACAGGGTTTTACGGAGACCCAGTACTTC. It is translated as CASSFPMGQGFTETQYF.

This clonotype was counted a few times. The CDR3 loop reads CASSQPERGGTDTQYF. The CDR3 nucleotides read TGTGCCAGCAGCCAACCCGAGCGGGGAGGTACAGATACGCAGTATTTT. This chain uses TRBV4-2 with TRBJ2-3, with 7 bases lining up with TRBD2. The CDR3 sequence is 16 residues long. Germline V gene data show CDR1 as LGHNA and CDR2 as YNFKEQ. V was clipped by 2 bases and J by 3 bases; unmatched bases: 8.

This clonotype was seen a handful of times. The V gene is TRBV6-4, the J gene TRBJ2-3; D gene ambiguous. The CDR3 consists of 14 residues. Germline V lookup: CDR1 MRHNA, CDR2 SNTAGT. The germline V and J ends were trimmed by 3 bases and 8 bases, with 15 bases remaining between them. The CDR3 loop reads CASSEARRIGTQYF. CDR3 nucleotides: TGTGCCAGCAGTGAGGCACGAAGGATCGGTACGCAGTATTTT.

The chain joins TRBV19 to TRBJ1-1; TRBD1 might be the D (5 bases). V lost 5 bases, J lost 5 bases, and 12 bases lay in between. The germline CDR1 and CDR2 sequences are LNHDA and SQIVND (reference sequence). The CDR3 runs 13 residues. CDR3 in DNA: TGTGCCAGTAGTGAGACGGGGCGGACTGAAGCTTTCTTT. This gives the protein CASSETGRTEAFF.

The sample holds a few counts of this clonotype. The CDR3 here is CASRQGGLRETQYF. The CDR3 DNA is TGTGCCAGCAGACAAGGGGGGCTCCGTGAGACCCAGTACTTC. The chain is built from TRBV7-6 and TRBJ2-5; possibly TRBD1 or TRBD2 for D (6 bases each). Germline V gene sequence: CDR1 SGHVS, CDR2 FNYEAQ. The V and J ends lost 6 bases and 5 bases respectively, with 16 bases between them. This CDR3 has 14 residues. Based on the CDR3 plus reference TRBV7-6 and TRBJ2-5, the full variable domain is GAGVSQSPRYKVTKRGQDVALRCDPISGHVSLYWYRQALGQGPEFLTYFNYEAQQDKSGLPNDRFSAERPEGSISTLTIQRTEQRDSAMYRCASRQGGLRETQYFGPGTRLLVL.

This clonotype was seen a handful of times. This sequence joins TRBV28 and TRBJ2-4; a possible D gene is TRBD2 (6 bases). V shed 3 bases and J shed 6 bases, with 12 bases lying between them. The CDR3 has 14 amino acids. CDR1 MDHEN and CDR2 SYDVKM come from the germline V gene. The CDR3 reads CASSFGRRGNIQYF. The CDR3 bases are TGTGCCAGCAGTTTTGGGAGGAGAGGAAACATTCAGTACTTC.